These 15 T cell receptor beta chains were sequenced from one sample in a study of blood T cell repertoires in COVID-19. The assay was immunoSEQ multiplex PCR, and TCRdb's table has in-frame clones only and misses some. The data hold about 200,000 clones, with about 93% observed a single time. The sequencing sample was made of peripheral blood. These receptors were collected from a man aged 25 to 40 with COVID-19, enrolled during active disease.

The rearrangement joins TRBV29-1 to TRBJ1-2; 7 positions agree with TRBD1. The J segment lost 2 bases and the V segment lost 3 bases, leaving 3 bases of the junction unmatched. Germline CDR1 reads SQVTM; CDR2 reads ANQGSEA. The CDR3 extends over 13 amino acids. The CDR3 sequence: CSVELTGNYGYTF. CDR3 nucleotides: TGCAGCGTTGAGCTGACAGGGAACTATGGCTACACCTTC.

This chain joins TRBV30 and TRBJ2-2; maybe TRBD2 (5 bases). CDR3 length: 12 amino acids. Per germline, CDR1 GTSNPN and CDR2 SVGIG (reference sequence). V was clipped by 4 bases and J by 6 bases, with 9 bases between them. The CDR3 DNA is TGTGCCTGGACCCTCGGGGCCGGGGAGCTGTTTTTT. Translation: CAWTLGAGELFF.

This chain uses TRBV19 with TRBJ1-2; no clear D gene. V lost 1 base to trimming and J lost 3 bases, with 9 bases between them. In germline, CDR1 is LNHDA, CDR2 SQIVND (reference sequence). The CDR3 runs 14 residues. CDR3 loop: CASSIGGFYYGYTF. CDR3 bases: TGTGCCAGTAGTATAGGCGGATTCTACTATGGCTACACCTTC. The full variable domain, with the rest looked up from reference TRBV19 and TRBJ1-2, is DGGITQSPKYLFRKEGQNVTLSCEQNLNHDAMYWYRQDPGQGLRLIYYSQIVNDFQKGDIAEGYSVSREKKESFPLTVTSAQKNPTAFYLCASSIGGFYYGYTFGSGTRLTVV.

The chain combines TRBV3-1 (or the pseudogene TRBV3-2) with TRBJ1-6; perhaps TRBD1 as D (5 bases). This CDR3 contains 15 residues. Trimming removed 4 bases at V and 7 bases at J, with 14 bases between. Germline CDR1 and CDR2: LGHDT and YNNKEL (reference sequence). CDR3 nucleotides: TGTGCCAGCAGCCTTGGGGGGGTGGTAAATTCACCCCTCCACTTT. Protein: CASSLGGVVNSPLHF.

The chain uses TRBV6-1 and TRBJ2-7, with TRBD2 identical over 12 bases. Per germline, CDR1 MNHNS and CDR2 SASEGT. The CDR3 runs to 16 residues. Unmatched junction bases numbered 7, after V lost 4 bases and J lost 3 bases. The CDR3 region is CASSAFTSGGFYEQYF. CDR3 bases: TGTGCCAGCAGTGCCTTTACTAGCGGGGGGTTCTACGAGCAGTACTTC.

The chain employs TRBV2 and TRBJ1-5, with 12 bases identical to TRBD1. CDR3 size: 14 residues. Trimming removed 7 bases from V and 6 bases from J; junction bases left unmatched: 4. Germline CDR1 and CDR2: SNHLY and FYNNEI. CDR3 residues: CASKGTGGGQPQHF. The CDR3 coding sequence is TGTGCCAGCAAGGGGACAGGGGGCGGTCAGCCCCAGCATTTT.

The CDR3 region is CASSSTGTYNSPLHF. CDR3 bases: TGTGCCAGCAGTTCAACAGGCACCTATAATTCACCCCTCCACTTT. The chain couples TRBV27 to TRBJ1-6, with a possible D match to TRBD1 (5 bases). The CDR3 has 15 residues. The germline V and J ends were trimmed by 4 bases and 2 bases, with 9 bases remaining between them. Germline loops: CDR1 MNHEY, CDR2 SMNVEV (reference sequence).

The gene calls are TRBV4-1 and TRBJ1-2; 7 bases align to TRBD1. CDR3 length equals 17 residues. Losses at the gene ends were 0 bases for V and 4 bases for J; bases not matched to a gene: 11. Germline assignment: CDR1 MGHRA and CDR2 YSYEKL. CDR3 DNA sequence: TGCGCCAGCAGCCAAGATGAGGGAGCAGGGGGGAGCTATGGCTACACCTTC. It encodes CASSQDEGAGGSYGYTF.

The chain has TRBV5-4 and TRBJ1-2; D is unresolved. This CDR3 region has 14 residues. With 0 bases removed from V and 1 base from J, the gap between germline ends came to 7 bases. CDR1 and CDR2 (germline): SGHNT, YYREEE (reference sequence). The CDR3 nucleotides are TGTGCCAGCAGCTTGGCAGGCGATAACTATGGCTACACCTTC. Its translation: CASSLAGDNYGYTF.

V is TRBV11-2 and J is TRBJ1-1; D is ambiguous. The CDR3 loop spans 12 amino acids. Germline V gives CDR1 SGHAT, CDR2 FQNNGV. The V end lost 1 base, the J end lost 10 bases, and 10 bases lay between the germline ends. Here the CDR3 reads CASSLASHGAFF. In DNA, the CDR3 is TGTGCCAGCAGCTTAGCTAGCCACGGAGCTTTCTTT. Using reference TRBV11-2 and TRBJ1-1 for the parts outside the CDR3, the full variable domain is EAGVAQSPRYKIIEKRQSVAFWCNPISGHATLYWYQQILGQGPKLLIQFQNNGVVDDSQLPKDRFSAERLKGVDSTLKIQPAKLEDSAVYLCASSLASHGAFFGQGTRLTVV.

The chain combines TRBV6-5 with TRBJ1-2; weak D call: TRBD1 (5 bases). V lost 5 bases, J lost 5 bases, and 18 bases lay in between. Germline lookup yields CDR1 MNHEY and CDR2 SVGAGI. This CDR3 has 15 amino acids. The CDR3 loop is CASSPPIWGRYGYTF. CDR3 DNA sequence: TGTGCCAGCAGTCCCCCCATTTGGGGGAGGTATGGCTACACCTTC.

The chain employs TRBV12-5 and TRBJ1-1; 7 bases line up with TRBD1. The V gene end was trimmed by 1 base and the J gene end by 8 bases; junction bases not matched to a gene: 4. The CDR3 totals 13 residues. CDR1 and CDR2 from the germline V gene are LGHNT and FRNRAP. The CDR3 DNA reads as TGTGCTAGTGGTTTGGGGGGGGACAGAGAAGCTTTCTTT. It yields the protein CASGLGGDREAFF.

This rearrangement joins TRBV5-1 to TRBJ1-1; 10 bases fit TRBD1. V shed 4 bases and J 4 bases; nucleotides not matched to a gene: 4. CDR1 SGHRS and CDR2 YFSETQ come from the germline V gene. The CDR3 consists of 14 residues. CDR3 DNA sequence: TGCGCCAGCAGCCAGGACAGGGGGACCACTGAAGCTTTCTTT. Translation gives CASSQDRGTTEAFF.

This clone was seen once. This rearrangement joins TRBV7-9 to TRBJ1-2; 9 nucleotides align to TRBD1. The junction had 14 bases not matched to a gene; V was cut back by 4 bases and J by 8 bases. The CDR3 is 16 residues long. Germline V gives CDR1 SEHNR, CDR2 FQNEAQ (reference sequence). CDR3 region: CASSSGSLQGARGYTF. CDR3 DNA: TGTGCCAGCAGCTCTGGATCCTTACAGGGGGCTAGGGGCTACACCTTC.

The chain has TRBV18 and TRBJ1-1; D may be TRBD1 (5 bases). V lost 5 bases to trimming and J lost 8 bases, with 18 bases between them. The CDR3 totals 14 residues. Germline values: CDR1 KGHSH, CDR2 LQKENI. CDR3 amino acids: CASSATAGTGEAFF. The DNA for the CDR3 is TGTGCCAGCTCAGCGACAGCGGGGACTGGGGAAGCTTTCTTT.